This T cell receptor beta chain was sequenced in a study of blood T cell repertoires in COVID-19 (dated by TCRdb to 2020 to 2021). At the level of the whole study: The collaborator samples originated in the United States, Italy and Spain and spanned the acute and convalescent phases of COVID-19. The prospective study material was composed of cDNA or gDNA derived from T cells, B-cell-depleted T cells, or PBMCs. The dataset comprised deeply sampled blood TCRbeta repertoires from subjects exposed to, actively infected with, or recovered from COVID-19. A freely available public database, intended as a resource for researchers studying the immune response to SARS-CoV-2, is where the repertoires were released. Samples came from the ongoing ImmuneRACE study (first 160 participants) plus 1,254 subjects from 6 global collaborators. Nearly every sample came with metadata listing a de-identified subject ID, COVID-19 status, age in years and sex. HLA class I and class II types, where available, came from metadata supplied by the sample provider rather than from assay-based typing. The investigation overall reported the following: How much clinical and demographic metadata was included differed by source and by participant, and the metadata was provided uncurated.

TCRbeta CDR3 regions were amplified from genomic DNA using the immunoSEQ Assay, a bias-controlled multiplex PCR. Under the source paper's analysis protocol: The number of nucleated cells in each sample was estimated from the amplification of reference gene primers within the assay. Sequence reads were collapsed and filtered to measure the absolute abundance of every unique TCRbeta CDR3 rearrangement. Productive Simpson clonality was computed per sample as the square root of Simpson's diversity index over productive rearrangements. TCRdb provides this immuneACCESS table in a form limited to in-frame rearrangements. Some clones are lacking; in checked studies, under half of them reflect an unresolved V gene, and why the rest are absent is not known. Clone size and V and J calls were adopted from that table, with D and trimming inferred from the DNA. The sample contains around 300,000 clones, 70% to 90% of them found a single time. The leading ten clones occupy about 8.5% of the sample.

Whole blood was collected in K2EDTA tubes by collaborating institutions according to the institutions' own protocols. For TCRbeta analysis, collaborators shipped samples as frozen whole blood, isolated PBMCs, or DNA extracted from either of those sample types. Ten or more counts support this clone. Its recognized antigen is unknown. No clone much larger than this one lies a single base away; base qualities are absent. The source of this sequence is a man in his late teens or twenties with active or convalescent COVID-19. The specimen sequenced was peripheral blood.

The bases are TGTGCTAGTGGTTTGCGGGACAATCGAAACTCCTACGAGCAGTACTTC. It translates as CASGLRDNRNSYEQYF. This receptor chain uses TRBV12-5 and TRBJ2-7; a tentative D match to TRBD1 spans 6 bases. The germline V gene supplies CDR1 LGHNT and CDR2 FRNRAP. Its CDR3 holds 16 amino acids, cysteine through phenylalanine. Only CDR3 DNA is held: 48 bases, read in frame from base 1. Trimming removed 2 bases from V and 0 bases from J, leaving 14 bases between the germline ends.